The clone carrying this T cell receptor (beta chain) was recorded a few times. The antigen remains unidentified. The CDR3 totals 17 residues. Germline-derived CDR1 and CDR2 are LGHNA and YSLEER. Trimming removed 0 bases from V and 2 bases from J; junction bases left unmatched: 5. This entry is derived from a study of spatial heterogeneity in lung cancer. Noted time point: sample taken at primary tumor resection. Study conclusions and caveats: Tumor mutation count correlated with how many alpha and beta TCRs expanded intratumorally.

TCRdb fed the 5' RACE reads into MiXCR, producing one record per CDR3 protein. The sample yields about 3,700 distinct CDR3 sequences, around 5% seen once. This sequence was found in a female donor with early-stage non-small cell lung cancer. Sequenced material: lung tumor tissue, taken at surgery. The rearrangement joins TRBV4-3 to TRBJ2-3; 10 positions agree with TRBD2. Here the CDR3 reads CASSQDSLAGITDTQYF. The CDR3 bases are TGCGCCAGCAGCCAAGATTCACTAGCGGGAATCACAGATACGCAGTATTTT.